The rows below give T cell receptor beta chains drawn from one sample of a study of T cell changes during pregnancy in multiple sclerosis. The table came from immunoSEQ multiplex PCR; TCRdb's copy has only in-frame clones and leaves some out. There are approximately 48,000 clones in the sample; 80% to 95% occur only once, and 0.39% lies in the top ten. Sequences were derived from CD4+ T cells from peripheral blood mononuclear cells, sampled after pregnancy. These receptors were obtained from a female donor with multiple sclerosis, enrolled in a pregnancy study. Both conserved end residues are part of each CDR3. D genes are given only for firm matches. Expanded clones are given a class, and other clones once, few, many or no size at all.

V gene,clone size,D gene,J gene,CDR3 protein,CDR3 DNA
TRBV5-1,-,-,TRBJ1-5,CASSLEGRGQPQHF,TGCGCCAGCAGCTTGGAAGGGAGAGGTCAGCCCCAGCATTTT
TRBV7-9,-,-,TRBJ2-5,CASSLGRAGSGPRRETQYF,TGTGCCAGCAGCTTAGGGAGGGCAGGGTCAGGCCCCCGAAGGGAGACCCAGTACTTC
TRBV30,-,-,TRBJ1-1,CAWKQGDTEAFF,TGTGCCTGGAAGCAAGGGGATACTGAAGCTTTCTTT
TRBV5-1,-,-,TRBJ2-2,CASSPQGGTGELFF,TGCGCCAGCAGCCCACAGGGTGGCACCGGGGAGCTGTTTTTT
TRBV18,-,-,TRBJ1-1,CASSPQIQGRGTTEAFF,TGTGCCAGCTCACCACAGATACAGGGTAGAGGGACCACTGAAGCTTTCTTT
TRBV19,-,-,TRBJ1-1,CASSERGQNTEAFF,TGTGCCAGTAGCGAACGGGGACAGAACACTGAAGCTTTCTTT
TRBV5-1,-,-,TRBJ2-1,CASSLKSYNEQFF,TGCGCCAGCAGCTTGAAGAGTTACAATGAGCAGTTCTTC
TRBV7-2,-,-,TRBJ2-5,CASSRVPGHPYQETQYF,TGTGCCAGCAGCCGAGTCCCGGGACATCCGTACCAAGAGACCCAGTACTTC
TRBV2,once,TRBD1,TRBJ2-2,CASIGTGTGNTGELFF,TGTGCCAGCATCGGTACCGGGACAGGGAACACCGGGGAGCTGTTTTTT
TRBV6-5,-,TRBD2,TRBJ2-7,CASSGDGGSSYEQYF,TGTGCCAGCAGTGGGGACGGGGGGAGCTCCTACGAGCAGTACTTC
TRBV5-8,-,TRBD2,TRBJ2-7,CASSWGLAGDIKYEQYF,TGTGCCAGCAGCTGGGGACTAGCGGGAGATATTAAATACGAGCAGTACTTC
TRBV5-5,-,-,TRBJ1-2,CASSLRAGVMFLDGYTF,TGTGCCAGCAGCTTGCGTGCAGGGGTCATGTTTTTGGATGGCTACACCTTC
TRBV9,-,TRBD1,TRBJ1-5,CASSVVKWGTGNSNQPQHF,TGTGCCAGCAGCGTAGTAAAGTGGGGGACAGGGAATAGCAATCAGCCCCAGCATTTT
TRBV5-4,-,-,TRBJ1-2,CASSVGGRFPQGYTF,TGTGCCAGCAGCGTTGGCGGGAGGTTCCCCCAAGGCTACACCTTC
TRBV27,-,TRBD1,TRBJ1-2,CASSEGTGGSLYGYTF,TGTGCCAGCAGTGAAGGGACAGGGGGCTCCCTCTATGGCTACACCTTC
TRBV10-3,-,-,TRBJ1-1,CAIRSSGGRTEAFF,TGTGCCATCAGATCCTCGGGGGGGCGAACTGAAGCTTTCTTT
TRBV11-2,once,-,TRBJ1-1,CASSPIGGTEAFF,TGTGCCAGCAGCCCCATCGGGGGGACTGAAGCTTTCTTT
TRBV7-2,-,-,TRBJ2-2,CASSPPFGSGNRELFF,TGTGCCAGCAGCCCCCCTTTTGGATCGGGAAACCGGGAGCTGTTTTTT
TRBV4-2,-,TRBD1,TRBJ2-7,CASSQVSGTGLNEQYF,TGTGCCAGCAGCCAAGTCTCCGGGACAGGTCTCAACGAGCAGTACTTC
TRBV30,-,TRBD2,TRBJ2-3,CAWSSSRGTSGSKTDTQYF,TGTGCCTGGAGTTCTTCCCGCGGGACTAGCGGGAGTAAGACAGATACGCAGTATTTT
TRBV5-1,-,TRBD1,TRBJ2-5,CASSLARTGQETQYF,TGCGCCAGCAGCTTGGCCCGGACAGGGCAAGAGACCCAGTACTTC
TRBV7-8,-,-,TRBJ2-6,CASSLRTPLSGANVLTF,TGTGCCAGCAGCTTAAGGACACCACTCTCTGGGGCCAACGTCCTGACTTTC
TRBV6-1,-,-,TRBJ1-1,CASMKQLNTEAFF,TGTGCCAGCATGAAACAGCTGAACACTGAAGCTTTCTTT
TRBV2,-,-,TRBJ1-2,CASSVLQRGYTF,TGTGCCAGCAGTGTCCTTCAACGGGGCTACACCTTC
TRBV5-1,-,-,TRBJ2-7,CASGPGLSSYEQYF,TGCGCCAGCGGCCCCGGGTTAAGCTCCTACGAGCAGTACTTC
TRBV19,-,-,TRBJ1-5,CASSISSNQPQHF,TGTGCCAGTAGTATCAGTTCCAATCAGCCCCAGCATTTT
TRBV5-4,-,TRBD1,TRBJ2-7,CASSLRDRGYYEQYF,TGTGCCAGCAGCCTTAGGGACAGGGGGTACTACGAGCAGTACTTC
TRBV5-1,-,TRBD1,TRBJ2-5,CASSLNPNTGGETQYF,TGCGCCAGCAGCCTGAACCCGAACACAGGGGGCGAGACCCAGTACTTC
TRBV5-1,-,TRBD1,TRBJ2-2,CASSEQGLAGELFF,TGCGCCAGCAGTGAACAGGGGTTGGCCGGGGAGCTGTTTTTT
TRBV30,-,TRBD1,TRBJ1-3,CAWSRDSGSGNTIYF,TGTGCCTGGAGCAGGGACAGTGGCTCTGGAAACACCATATATTTT
TRBV5-1,-,-,TRBJ2-3,CASSLLADTQYF,TGCGCCAGCAGCTTATTGGCCGATACGCAGTATTTT
TRBV4-2,-,-,TRBJ2-2,CASSQEVRLTGELFF,TGTGCCAGCAGCCAAGAGGTTAGACTCACCGGGGAGCTGTTTTTT
TRBV28,few,TRBD2,TRBJ2-1,CASSYSASGSTHEQFF,TGTGCCAGCAGTTATTCGGCTAGCGGGAGTACTCATGAGCAGTTCTTC
TRBV6-1,-,-,TRBJ2-5,CASYSRIQETQYF,TGTGCCAGCTATTCGCGAATCCAAGAGACCCAGTACTTC
TRBV30,-,-,TRBJ2-7,CAWTKQGSSQYF,TGTGCCTGGACTAAACAGGGATCATCGCAGTACTTC
TRBV28,-,TRBD1,TRBJ2-2,CARKDRDTGELFF,TGTGCCAGGAAGGACAGGGACACCGGGGAGCTGTTTTTT
TRBV6-1,-,TRBD2,TRBJ2-3,CASSGGGAGDRDTQYF,TGTGCCAGCAGTGGTGGCGGAGCGGGAGATCGGGATACGCAGTATTTT
TRBV4-3,-,-,TRBJ1-4,CASSQDEGGPATNEKLFF,TGCGCCAGCAGCCAAGACGAGGGTGGGCCAGCAACTAATGAAAAACTGTTTTTT